Following are 14 T cell receptor beta chains from one sample sequenced in a study of T cells in Graves' hyperthyroidism and ophthalmopathy. Amplified regions were TCR beta CDR3 sequences from RNA transcripts. With the HTBI primer set, the TCR CDR3 went through a first round of RT-PCR. Via MiXCR, TCRdb re-called the multiplex PCR reads, giving one row per CDR3 protein. In the table there are 490,000 or so distinct CDR3 sequences, around a fifth of which are singletons. Sequencing was performed on blood. The receptors shown here come from a woman in her 70s with Graves' ophthalmopathy.

This clonotype was seen more than once but under ten times. The chain is built from TRBV3-1 and TRBJ2-7, with a tentative D call TRBD2 (6 bases). Germline V gives CDR1 LGHDT, CDR2 YNNKEL (reference sequence). CDR3 size: 15 residues. The V and J ends lost 1 base and 3 bases respectively, with 13 bases between them. CDR3 in DNA: TGTGCCAGCAGCCAAGGGGTTAGTAGCGGCTACGAGCAGTACTTC. This gives the protein CASSQGVSSGYEQYF.

This clonotype has just a few counts. The chain joins TRBV6-2 or TRBV6-3 to TRBJ1-1; unclear D gene. Trimming left V 2 bases short and J 4 bases short, with 17 bases between. The germline V gene encodes CDR1 MNHEY and CDR2 SVGEGT. This CDR3 has 16 residues. DNA of the CDR3: TGTGCCAGCAGTTACCAACGAGACCCTTTGGCCACTGAAGCTTTCTTT. It codes for CASSYQRDPLATEAFF.

This clonotype has ten or more counts. The V gene is TRBV20-1, the J gene TRBJ2-7, with 9 bases identical to TRBD2. The CDR3 consists of 14 residues. V shed 3 bases and J 6 bases; nucleotides not matched to a gene: 9. CDR1 is DFQATT, CDR2 SNEGSKA, per germline (reference sequence). For the CDR3, the DNA is TGCAGTGCTAGGCCCAGCGGGAGGTCCCGCGAGCAGTACTTC. This translates into CSARPSGRSREQYF.

The chain couples TRBV2 to TRBJ2-3; 12 bases are shared with TRBD1. The germline V gene has CDR1 SNHLY and CDR2 FYNNEI. CDR3 size: 17 residues. J lost 4 bases, V lost 6 bases, and 11 bases had no gene match. DNA of the CDR3: TGTGCCAGCAGCGATATACGGGGACAGGGGGCTGCAGATACGCAGTATTTT. Encoded protein: CASSDIRGQGAADTQYF.

This clonotype was counted only a few times. The chain joins TRBV20-1 to TRBJ2-3; D remains ambiguous. This CDR3 spans 14 amino acids. Trimming left V 5 bases short and J 0 bases short, with 12 bases between. Germline V gene lookup returns CDR1 DFQATT and CDR2 SNEGSKA (reference sequence). In DNA form, the CDR3 reads TGCAGTGCTTCCCATTTAGGTAGCACAGATACGCAGTATTTT. Amino acid sequence: CSASHLGSTDTQYF.

In its sample, this clonotype was seen many times. The CDR3 region is CASSTTERDGGTDTQYF. The CDR3 bases are TGTGCCAGCAGTACGACGGAGCGTGATGGTGGGACAGATACGCAGTATTTT. The J gene is TRBJ2-3, the V gene TRBV12-3 or TRBV12-4; D uncertain. V was pared by 5 bases and J by 3 bases, with 21 bases between. The CDR3 length is 17 residues.

This chain links TRBV5-1 with TRBJ1-4; D unclear. The V gene lost 4 bases and the J gene lost 7 bases, with 17 bases spanning the gap. CDR3 size: 15 residues. Germline CDR1 SGHRS, CDR2 YFSETQ. CDR3 coding DNA: TGCGCCAGCAGCGACCCGACCGCGGACGGTGAAAAACTGTTTTTT. Residues: CASSDPTADGEKLFF.

This clonotype was recorded a few times. The chain has TRBV20-1 and TRBJ1-2; 9 positions match TRBD1. CDR1 is DFQATT and CDR2 is SNEGSKA in the germline V gene (reference sequence). This CDR3 region has 12 residues. The V gene end was trimmed by 5 bases and the J gene end by 3 bases; junction bases not matched to a gene: 1. The CDR3 nucleotides are TGCAGTGCTGGGGACAGGGACTATGGCTACACCTTC. It is translated as CSAGDRDYGYTF.

The chain employs TRBV19 and TRBJ2-1; TRBD1 aligns across 10 bases. J lost 3 bases, V lost 8 bases, and 10 bases had no gene match. Germline V gene sequence: CDR1 LNHDA, CDR2 SQIVND (reference sequence). The CDR3 is 16 residues long. As DNA, the CDR3 is TGTGCCAGTGCTCGGACAGGGGGTCCCTACTACAATGAGCAGTTCTTC. Translation gives CASARTGGPYYNEQFF.

A few counts support this clonotype. This chain connects TRBV6-1 to TRBJ1-5; D uncertain. This CDR3 comprises 17 residues. Germline V gives CDR1 MNHNS, CDR2 SASEGT. V lost 5 bases and J 0 bases, leaving 17 bases between the germline ends. The CDR3 reads CASSSPYGRRSNQPQHF. The CDR3 DNA reads as TGTGCCAGCAGTTCGCCTTATGGAAGGCGTAGCAATCAGCCCCAGCATTTT.

There are many counts of this clonotype. The CDR3 protein is CASSLVSGRPTAFF. CDR3 DNA: TGTGCCAGCAGCTTAGTATCGGGACGGCCCACCGCTTTCTTT. The V gene is TRBV7-8, the J gene TRBJ1-1, with a tentative D call TRBD1 (5 bases). The germline gives CDR1 SGHVS, CDR2 FQNEAQ. CDR3 length equals 14 residues. V was trimmed by 1 base and J by 11 bases, leaving 17 bases between them.

V and J are TRBV5-4 and TRBJ2-2, with D unresolved. The CDR3 covers 13 residues. CDR1 SGHNT and CDR2 YYREEE come from the germline V gene (reference sequence). V was trimmed by 4 bases and J by 6 bases, leaving 10 bases between them. The CDR3 bases are TGTGCCAGCAGCGTGGACGCGCCCGGGGAGCTGTTTTTT. Its protein is CASSVDAPGELFF. The full variable domain, in which reference TRBV5-4 and TRBJ2-2 provide the parts outside the CDR3, is ETGVTQSPTHLIKTRGQQVTLRCSSQSGHNTVSWYQQALGQGPQFIFQYYREEENGRGNFPPRFSGLQFPNYSSELNVNALELDDSALYLCASSVDAPGELFFGEGSRLTVL.

In its sample, this clonotype was seen many times. V usage is TRBV3-1 and J usage is TRBJ2-5; no firm D call. This CDR3 has 11 residues. In germline, CDR1 is LGHDT, CDR2 YNNKEL (reference sequence). V shed 1 base and J shed 10 bases, with 7 bases lying between them. The DNA for the CDR3 is TGTGCCAGCAGCCAAGTGACGATCCAGTACTTC. Protein sequence: CASSQVTIQYF.

This clonotype showed up many times. The chain combines TRBV7-8 with TRBJ2-2; D unclear. From germline, CDR1 is SGHVS and CDR2 FQNEAQ. This CDR3 spans 12 amino acids. Trimming took 3 bases from V and 6 from J, leaving 5 bases between them. The chain's CDR3 is CASSLVPGELFF. The CDR3 region has the DNA TGTGCCAGCAGCTTGGTTCCCGGGGAGCTGTTTTTT. Variable domain in full (rest from reference TRBV7-8 and TRBJ2-2): GAGVSQSPRYKVAKRGQDVALRCDPISGHVSLFWYQQALGQGPEFLTYFQNEAQLDKSGLPSDRFFAERPEGSVSTLKIQRTQQEDSAVYLCASSLVPGELFFGEGSRLTVL.